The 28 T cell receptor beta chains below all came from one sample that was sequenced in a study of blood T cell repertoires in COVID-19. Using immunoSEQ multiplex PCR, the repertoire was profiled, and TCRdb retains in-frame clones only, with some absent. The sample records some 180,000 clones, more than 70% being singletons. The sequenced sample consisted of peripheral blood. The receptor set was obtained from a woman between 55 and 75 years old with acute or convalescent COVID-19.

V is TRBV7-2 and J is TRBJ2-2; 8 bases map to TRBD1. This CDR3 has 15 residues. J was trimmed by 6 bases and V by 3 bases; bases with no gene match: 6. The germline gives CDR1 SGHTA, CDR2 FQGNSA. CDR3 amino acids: CASSFGQGAAGELFF. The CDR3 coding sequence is TGTGCCAGCAGCTTTGGGCAGGGGGCGGCCGGGGAGCTGTTTTTT.

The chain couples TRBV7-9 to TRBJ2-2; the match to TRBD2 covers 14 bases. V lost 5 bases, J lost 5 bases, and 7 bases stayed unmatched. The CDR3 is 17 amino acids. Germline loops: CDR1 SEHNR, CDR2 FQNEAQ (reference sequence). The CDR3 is CASSPSGLAGGTGELFF. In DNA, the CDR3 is TGTGCCAGCAGCCCAAGCGGACTAGCGGGAGGTACCGGGGAGCTGTTTTTT.

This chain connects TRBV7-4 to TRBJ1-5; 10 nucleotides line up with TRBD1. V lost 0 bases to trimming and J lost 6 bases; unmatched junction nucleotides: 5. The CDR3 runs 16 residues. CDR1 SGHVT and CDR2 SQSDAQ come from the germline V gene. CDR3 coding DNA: TGTGCCAGCAGCTTAGCCCGACAGGGGGCGACTCAGCCCCAGCATTTT. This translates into CASSLARQGATQPQHF.

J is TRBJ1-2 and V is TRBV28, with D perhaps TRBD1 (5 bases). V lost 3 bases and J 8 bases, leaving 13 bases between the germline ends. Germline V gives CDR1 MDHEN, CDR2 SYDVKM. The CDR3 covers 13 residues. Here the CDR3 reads CASSLGLEPGYTF. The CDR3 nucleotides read TGTGCCAGCAGTTTGGGACTGGAACCGGGCTACACCTTC.

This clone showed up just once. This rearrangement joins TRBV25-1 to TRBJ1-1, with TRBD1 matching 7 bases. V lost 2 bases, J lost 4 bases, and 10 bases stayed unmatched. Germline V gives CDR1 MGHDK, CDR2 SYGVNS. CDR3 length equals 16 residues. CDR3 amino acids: CASSEGQDTFLTEAFF. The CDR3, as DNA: TGTGCCAGCAGTGAAGGACAGGATACCTTTCTCACTGAAGCTTTCTTT.

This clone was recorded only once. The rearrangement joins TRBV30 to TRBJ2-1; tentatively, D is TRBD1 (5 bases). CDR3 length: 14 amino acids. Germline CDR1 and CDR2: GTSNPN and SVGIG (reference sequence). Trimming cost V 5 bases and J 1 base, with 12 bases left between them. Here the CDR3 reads CAWGGAESYNEQFF. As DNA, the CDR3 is TGTGCCTGGGGTGGGGCGGAGTCCTACAATGAGCAGTTCTTC.

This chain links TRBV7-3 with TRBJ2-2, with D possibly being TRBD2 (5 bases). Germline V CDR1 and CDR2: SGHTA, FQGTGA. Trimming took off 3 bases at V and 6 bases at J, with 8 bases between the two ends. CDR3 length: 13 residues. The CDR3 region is CASSLGVSGELFF. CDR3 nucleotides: TGTGCCAGCAGCTTGGGAGTGTCCGGGGAGCTGTTTTTT.

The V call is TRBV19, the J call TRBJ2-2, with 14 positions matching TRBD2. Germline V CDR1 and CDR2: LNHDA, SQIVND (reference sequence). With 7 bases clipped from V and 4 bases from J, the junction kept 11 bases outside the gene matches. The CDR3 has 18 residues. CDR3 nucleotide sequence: TGTGCCAGTACTGGGACTAGCGGGAGTTTTATTGTCACCGGGGAGCTGTTTTTT. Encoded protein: CASTGTSGSFIVTGELFF.

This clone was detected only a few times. The CDR3 spells CASSHFFDRVSYNEQFF. The CDR3 coding sequence is TGCGCCAGCAGCCACTTTTTCGACAGGGTCTCCTACAATGAGCAGTTCTTC. This chain connects TRBV4-1 to TRBJ2-1, with 7 bases that match TRBD1. The J segment lost 0 bases and the V segment lost 3 bases, leaving 8 bases of the junction unmatched. CDR1 is MGHRA and CDR2 is YSYEKL in the germline V gene. The CDR3 runs to 17 residues.

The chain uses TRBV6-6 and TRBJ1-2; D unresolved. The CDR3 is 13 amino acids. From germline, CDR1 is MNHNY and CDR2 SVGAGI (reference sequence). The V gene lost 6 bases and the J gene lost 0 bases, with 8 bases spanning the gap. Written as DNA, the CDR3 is TGTGCCAGCAGGCCCACAGCTAACTATGGCTACACCTTC. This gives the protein CASRPTANYGYTF.

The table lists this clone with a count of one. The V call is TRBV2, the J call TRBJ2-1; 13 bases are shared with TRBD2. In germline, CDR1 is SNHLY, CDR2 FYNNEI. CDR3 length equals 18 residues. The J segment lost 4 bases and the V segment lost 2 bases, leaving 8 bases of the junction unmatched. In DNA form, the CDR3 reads TGTGCCAGCAGTGAAACCCGACTAGCGGGAGGTAGTTACAATGAGCAGTTCTTC. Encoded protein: CASSETRLAGGSYNEQFF.

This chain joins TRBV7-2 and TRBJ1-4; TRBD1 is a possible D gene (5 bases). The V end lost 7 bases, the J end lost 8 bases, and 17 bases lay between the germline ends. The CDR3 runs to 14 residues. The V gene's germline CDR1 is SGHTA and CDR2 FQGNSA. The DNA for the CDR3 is TGTGCCAGCAACAAGCAGGGTTTCGGGGAAAAACTGTTTTTT. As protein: CASNKQGFGEKLFF.

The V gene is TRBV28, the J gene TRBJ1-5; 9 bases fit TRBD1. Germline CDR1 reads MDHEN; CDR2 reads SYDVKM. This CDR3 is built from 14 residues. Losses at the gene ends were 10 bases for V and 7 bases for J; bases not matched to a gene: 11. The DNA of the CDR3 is TGTGCCATCACTGTCCCGGGACAGGGACAGCCCCAGCATTTT. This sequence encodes CAITVPGQGQPQHF.

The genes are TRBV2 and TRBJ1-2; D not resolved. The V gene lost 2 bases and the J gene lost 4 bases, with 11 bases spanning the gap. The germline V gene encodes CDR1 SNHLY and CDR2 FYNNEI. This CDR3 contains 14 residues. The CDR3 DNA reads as TGTGCCAGCAGTGAAAACGGGGAGGGCTATGGCTACACCTTC. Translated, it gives CASSENGEGYGYTF.

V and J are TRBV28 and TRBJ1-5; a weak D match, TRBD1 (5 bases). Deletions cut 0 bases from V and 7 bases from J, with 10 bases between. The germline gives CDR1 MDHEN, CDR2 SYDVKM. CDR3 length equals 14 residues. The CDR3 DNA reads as TGTGCCAGCAGTTTATGGGGGCCGGAGCAGCCCCAGCATTTT. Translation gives CASSLWGPEQPQHF.

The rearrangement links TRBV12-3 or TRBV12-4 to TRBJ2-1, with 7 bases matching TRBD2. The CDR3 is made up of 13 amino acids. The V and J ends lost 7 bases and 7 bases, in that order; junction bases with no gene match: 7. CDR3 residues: CASTRDGGNEQFF. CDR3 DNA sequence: TGTGCCAGCACCCGAGACGGGGGGAATGAGCAGTTCTTC.

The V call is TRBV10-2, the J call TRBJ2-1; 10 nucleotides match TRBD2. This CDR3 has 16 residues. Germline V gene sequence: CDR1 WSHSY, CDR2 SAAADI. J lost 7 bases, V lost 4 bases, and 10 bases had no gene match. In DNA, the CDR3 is TGCGCCAGCAGTGTGGGGATCGGGACTAGCGCGAATGAGCAGTTCTTC. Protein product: CASSVGIGTSANEQFF.

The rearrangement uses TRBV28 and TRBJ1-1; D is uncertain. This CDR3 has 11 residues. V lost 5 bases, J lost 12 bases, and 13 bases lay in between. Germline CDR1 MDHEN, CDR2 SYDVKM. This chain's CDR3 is CASSDWRWTFF. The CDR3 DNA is TGTGCCAGCAGTGATTGGAGATGGACTTTCTTT.

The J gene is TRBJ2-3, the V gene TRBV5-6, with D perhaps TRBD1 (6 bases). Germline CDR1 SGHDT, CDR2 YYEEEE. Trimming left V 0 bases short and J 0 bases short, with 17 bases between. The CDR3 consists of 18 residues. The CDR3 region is CASSLGYPGGGSTDTQYF. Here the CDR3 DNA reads TGTGCCAGCAGCTTGGGATACCCCGGTGGGGGCAGCACAGATACGCAGTATTTT.

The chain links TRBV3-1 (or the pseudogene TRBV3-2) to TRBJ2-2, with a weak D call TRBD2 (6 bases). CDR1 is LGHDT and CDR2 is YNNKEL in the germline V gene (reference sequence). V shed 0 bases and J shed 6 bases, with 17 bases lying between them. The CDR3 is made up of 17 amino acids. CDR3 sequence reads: CASSQETPPGEAGELFF. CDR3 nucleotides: TGTGCCAGCAGCCAAGAAACCCCACCCGGGGAGGCCGGGGAGCTGTTTTTT.

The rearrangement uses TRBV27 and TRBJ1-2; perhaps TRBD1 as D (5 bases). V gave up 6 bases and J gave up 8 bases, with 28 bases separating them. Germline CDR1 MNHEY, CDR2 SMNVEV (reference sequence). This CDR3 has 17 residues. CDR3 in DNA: TGTGCCAGCAGCCTAAGCCGTGGGGGTGGGGACTATCGAGGCTACACCTTC. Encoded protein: CASSLSRGGGDYRGYTF.

In DNA, the CDR3 is TGTGCCAGCAGTCACCGATTGGGGGCGGCCTACGAGCAGTACGTC. Residues: CASSHRLGAAYEQYV. The rearrangement joins TRBV28 to TRBJ2-7; D is possibly TRBD1 (6 bases). Per the germline V gene, CDR1 is MDHEN and CDR2 is SYDVKM. V lost 5 bases and J 2 bases, leaving 16 bases between the germline ends. The CDR3 runs to 15 residues.

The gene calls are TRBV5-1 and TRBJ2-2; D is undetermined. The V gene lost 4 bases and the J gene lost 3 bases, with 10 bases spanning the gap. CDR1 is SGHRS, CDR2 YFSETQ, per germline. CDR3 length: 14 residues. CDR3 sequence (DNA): TGCGCCAGCAGCCGGTCCGACTACACCGGGGAGCTGTTTTTT. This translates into CASSRSDYTGELFF.

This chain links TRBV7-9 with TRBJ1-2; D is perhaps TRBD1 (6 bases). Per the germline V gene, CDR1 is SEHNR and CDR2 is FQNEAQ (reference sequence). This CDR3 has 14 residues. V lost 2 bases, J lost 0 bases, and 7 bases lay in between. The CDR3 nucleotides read TGTGCCAGCAGCTTAAAGGGGGCTAACTATGGCTACACCTTC. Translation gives CASSLKGANYGYTF.

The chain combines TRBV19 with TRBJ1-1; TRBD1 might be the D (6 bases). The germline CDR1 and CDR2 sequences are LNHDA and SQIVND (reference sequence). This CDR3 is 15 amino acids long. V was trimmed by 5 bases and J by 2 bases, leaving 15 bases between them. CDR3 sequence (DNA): TGTGCCAGTAGTCCCTCCGGGACAATAAACACTGAAGCTTTCTTT. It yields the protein CASSPSGTINTEAFF.

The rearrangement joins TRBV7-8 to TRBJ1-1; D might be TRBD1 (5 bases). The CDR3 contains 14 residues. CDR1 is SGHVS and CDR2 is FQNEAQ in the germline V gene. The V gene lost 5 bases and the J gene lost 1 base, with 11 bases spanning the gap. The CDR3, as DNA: TGTGCCAGCAGCCTGGGACTGACGAACACTGAAGCTTTCTTT. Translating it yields CASSLGLTNTEAFF.

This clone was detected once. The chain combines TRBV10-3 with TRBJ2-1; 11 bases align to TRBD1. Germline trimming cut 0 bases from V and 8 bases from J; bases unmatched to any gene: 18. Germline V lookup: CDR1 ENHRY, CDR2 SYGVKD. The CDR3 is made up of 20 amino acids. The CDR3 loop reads CAISESTNKRTGGLVYEQFF. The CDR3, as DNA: TGTGCCATCAGTGAGTCCACTAACAAACGGACAGGGGGCCTTGTATATGAGCAGTTCTTC.

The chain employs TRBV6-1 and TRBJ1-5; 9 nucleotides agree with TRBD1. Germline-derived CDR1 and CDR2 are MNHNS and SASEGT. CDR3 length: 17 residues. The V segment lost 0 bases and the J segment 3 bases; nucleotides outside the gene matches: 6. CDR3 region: CASSEAAGTGINQPQHF. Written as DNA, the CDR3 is TGTGCCAGCAGTGAAGCCGCCGGGACAGGGATCAATCAGCCCCAGCATTTT.